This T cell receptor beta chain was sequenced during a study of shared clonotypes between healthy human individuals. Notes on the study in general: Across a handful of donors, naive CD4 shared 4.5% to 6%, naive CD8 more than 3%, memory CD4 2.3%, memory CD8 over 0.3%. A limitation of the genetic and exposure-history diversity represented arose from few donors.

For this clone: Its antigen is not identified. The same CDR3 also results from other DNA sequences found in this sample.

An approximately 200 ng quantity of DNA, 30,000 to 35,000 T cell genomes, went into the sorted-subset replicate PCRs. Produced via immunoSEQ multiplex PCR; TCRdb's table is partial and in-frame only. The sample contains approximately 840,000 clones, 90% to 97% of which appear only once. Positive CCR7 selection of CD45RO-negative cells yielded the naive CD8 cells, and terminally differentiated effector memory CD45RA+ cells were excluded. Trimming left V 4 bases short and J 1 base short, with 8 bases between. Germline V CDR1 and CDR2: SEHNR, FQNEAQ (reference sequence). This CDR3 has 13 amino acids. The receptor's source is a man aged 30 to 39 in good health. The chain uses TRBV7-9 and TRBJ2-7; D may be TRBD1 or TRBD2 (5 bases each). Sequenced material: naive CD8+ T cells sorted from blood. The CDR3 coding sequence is TGTGCCAGCAGCTGGGGACCGTCCTACGAGCAGTACTTC. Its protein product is CASSWGPSYEQYF.